This T cell receptor (beta chain) was found in a study of blood T cell repertoires in COVID-19. Turning to this clone: The identical CDR3 is also encoded by other nucleotide sequences in the sample.

The CDR3 loop spans 16 amino acids. CDR1 is MNHEY, CDR2 SMNVEV, per germline (reference sequence). The ends were cut back, 6 bases at V and 0 bases at J, with 16 bases in the middle. Assay used: immunoSEQ multiplex PCR; TCRdb lists only in-frame clones, some missing. The sample holds tens of thousands of clones; 89% are singletons and the top ten take around 5%. Sequenced sample: peripheral blood. The gene calls are TRBV27 and TRBJ2-3; D is possibly TRBD2 (6 bases). The sequence came from a man aged 55 to 70 with active COVID-19. As DNA, the CDR3 is TGTGCCAGCAGCCCCTCGGGCGGGACTAGCACAGATACGCAGTATTTT. Encoded protein: CASSPSGGTSTDTQYF.